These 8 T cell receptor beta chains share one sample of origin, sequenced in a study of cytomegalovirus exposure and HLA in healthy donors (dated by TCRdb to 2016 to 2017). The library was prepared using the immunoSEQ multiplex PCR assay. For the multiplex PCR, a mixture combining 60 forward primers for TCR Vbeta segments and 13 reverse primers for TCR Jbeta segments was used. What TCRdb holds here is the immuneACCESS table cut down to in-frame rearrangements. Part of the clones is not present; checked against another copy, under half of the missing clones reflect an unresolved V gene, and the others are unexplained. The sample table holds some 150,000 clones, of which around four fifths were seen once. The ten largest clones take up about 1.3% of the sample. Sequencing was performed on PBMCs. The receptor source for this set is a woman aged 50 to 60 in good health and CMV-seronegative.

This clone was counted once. CDR3 in amino acids: CASSESGGGEKTQYF. The CDR3 coding sequence is TGTGCCAGCAGTGAATCAGGAGGGGGCGAGAAGACCCAGTACTTC. The genes are TRBV25-1 and TRBJ2-5; a possible D gene is TRBD1 (7 bases). The CDR3 covers 15 residues. Germline lookup yields CDR1 MGHDK and CDR2 SYGVNS. V was trimmed by 1 base and J by 6 bases, leaving 15 bases between them.

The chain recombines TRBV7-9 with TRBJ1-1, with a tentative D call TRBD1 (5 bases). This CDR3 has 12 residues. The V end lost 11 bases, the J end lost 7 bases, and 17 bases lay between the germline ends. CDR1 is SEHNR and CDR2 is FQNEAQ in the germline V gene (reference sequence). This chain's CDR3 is CAYSRGLFEAFF. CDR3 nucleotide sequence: TGTGCCTACTCTAGGGGCCTGTTTGAAGCTTTCTTT.

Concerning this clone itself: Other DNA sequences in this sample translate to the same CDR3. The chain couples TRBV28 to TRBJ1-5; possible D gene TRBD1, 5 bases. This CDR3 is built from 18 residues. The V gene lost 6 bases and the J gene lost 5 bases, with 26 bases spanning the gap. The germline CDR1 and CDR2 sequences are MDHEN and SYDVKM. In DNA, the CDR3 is TGTGCCAGCAGCCCCTTGTTCCTCAGGGCCCCCTATGATCAGCCCCAGCATTTT. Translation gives CASSPLFLRAPYDQPQHF.

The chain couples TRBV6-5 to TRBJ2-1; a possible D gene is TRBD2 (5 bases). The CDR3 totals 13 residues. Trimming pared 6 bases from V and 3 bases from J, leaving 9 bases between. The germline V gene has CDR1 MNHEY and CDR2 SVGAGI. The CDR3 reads CASRRGSYNEQFF. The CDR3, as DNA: TGTGCCAGCAGAAGAGGGAGCTACAATGAGCAGTTCTTC.

The CDR3, as DNA: TGTGCCAGCAGCTTCGGAGAATCTGGGGCCAACGTCCTGACTTTC. It translates to CASSFGESGANVLTF. The chain joins TRBV5-4 to TRBJ2-6, with D hard to call. Germline CDR1 and CDR2: SGHNT and YYREEE (reference sequence). This CDR3 contains 15 residues. V was pared by 2 bases and J by 1 base, with 7 bases between. Drawing the rest from reference TRBV5-4 and TRBJ2-6, the complete variable domain is ETGVTQSPTHLIKTRGQQVTLRCSSQSGHNTVSWYQQALGQGPQFIFQYYREEENGRGNFPPRFSGLQFPNYSSELNVNALELDDSALYLCASSFGESGANVLTFGAGSRLTVL.

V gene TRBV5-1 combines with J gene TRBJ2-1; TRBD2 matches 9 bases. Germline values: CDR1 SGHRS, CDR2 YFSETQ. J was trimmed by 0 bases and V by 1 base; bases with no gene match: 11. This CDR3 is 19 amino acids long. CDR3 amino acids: CASSLSLLAGRSSYNEQFF. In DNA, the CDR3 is TGCGCCAGCAGCTTGTCGTTACTAGCGGGCCGCAGCTCCTACAATGAGCAGTTCTTC.

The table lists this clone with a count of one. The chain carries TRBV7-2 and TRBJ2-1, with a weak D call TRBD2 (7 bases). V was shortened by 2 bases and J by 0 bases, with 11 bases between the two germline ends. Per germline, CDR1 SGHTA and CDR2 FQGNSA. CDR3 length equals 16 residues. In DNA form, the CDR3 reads TGTGCCAGCAGCTTAATGGCGGGGGCCTCCTACAATGAGCAGTTCTTC. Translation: CASSLMAGASYNEQFF.

The CDR3 loop reads CASIKGGSQPQHF. The CDR3 region has the DNA TGTGCCAGCATCAAGGGTGGGAGTCAGCCCCAGCATTTT. The chain is built from TRBV28 and TRBJ1-5; no clear D. This CDR3 has 13 amino acids. In germline, CDR1 is MDHEN, CDR2 SYDVKM. Trimming pared 7 bases from V and 6 bases from J, leaving 13 bases between.